The rows below give T cell receptor beta chains drawn from one sample of a study of blood T cell repertoires in COVID-19. The method was immunoSEQ multiplex PCR; TCRdb's version includes in-frame clones alone and lacks a portion of them. This sample yields around 110,000 clones, of which 90% are seen a single time; under 2% belongs to the top ten. Sample: peripheral blood. Every receptor here comes from a human donor with active COVID-19. The donor label of this sample is uncertain. Both conserved end residues are part of each CDR3. A D gene is named only where the DNA matches it firmly. Only part of the rows carry a size: once, few, many, or a class if the clone is expanded.

>TRBD2|NA|TRBV6-2/TRBV6-3|TRBJ2-2|17
TGTGCCAGCAGCCCCCGGCGACTAGCGGGAAACACCGGGGAGCTGTTTTTT
CASSPRRLAGNTGELFF
>NA|NA|TRBV27|TRBJ1-2|16
TGTGCCAGCAGTTTCGGAGGGCAGGCGCGACTCTATGGCTACACCTTC
CASSFGGQARLYGYTF
>TRBD2|few|TRBV6-2/TRBV6-3|TRBJ2-7|21
TGTGCCAGCAGTTACCCTAAACTCCAGGGAGGACTAGCGGGGTTCGCCTACGAGCAGTACTTC
CASSYPKLQGGLAGFAYEQYF
>NA|NA|TRBV5-1|TRBJ1-1|14
TGCGCCAGCAGCTTGGTGGGGGGGAACACTGAAGCTTTCTTT
CASSLVGGNTEAFF
>NA|NA|TRBV29-1|TRBJ1-2|15
TGCAGCGTTGAAGACCGGAAGCAGGGAATCTATGGCTACACCTTC
CSVEDRKQGIYGYTF
>NA|NA|TRBV5-1|TRBJ2-1|13
TGCGCCAGCAGCCCACCAGGGTGGAATGAGCAGTTCTTC
CASSPPGWNEQFF
>TRBD1|NA|TRBV6-5|TRBJ1-2|13
TGTGCCAGCAGTCCCTTACAGGGGGATGGCTACACCTTC
CASSPLQGDGYTF
>NA|NA|TRBV5-1|TRBJ1-1|14
TGCGCCAGCAGTTTCACAACAGGGAACCCTGAAGCTTTCTTT
CASSFTTGNPEAFF
>NA|NA|TRBV3-1/TRBV3-2|TRBJ2-1|13
TGTGCCAGCACGGGAAACCCCTACAATGAGCAGTTCTTC
CASTGNPYNEQFF
>NA|NA|TRBV5-4|TRBJ2-6|18
TGTGCCAGCAGCTTTCCTCCCGCGGAGTACTCTGGGGCCAACGTCCTGACTTTC
CASSFPPAEYSGANVLTF
>NA|NA|TRBV4-3|TRBJ2-7|13
TGCGCCAGCAGCCACCTGCAGGGTTCCGAGCAGTACTTC
CASSHLQGSEQYF
>TRBD1|NA|TRBV4-1|TRBJ2-3|14
TGCGCCAGCAGCCGGGACAGGGGCACAGATACGCAGTATTTT
CASSRDRGTDTQYF
>NA|NA|TRBV2|TRBJ1-1|14
TGTGCCAGCAGTGAGCAGGGGAAGAACACTGAAGCTTTCTTT
CASSEQGKNTEAFF
>NA|NA|TRBV5-1|TRBJ1-2|17
TGCGCCAGCAGCTACGGTAGGAACAGGGCTGATGACTATGGCTACACCTTC
CASSYGRNRADDYGYTF
>NA|NA|TRBV7-2|TRBJ2-2|17
TGTGCCAGCATCCTTAGCGGGACAGGGATGAACACCGGGGAGCTGTTTTTT
CASILSGTGMNTGELFF
>NA|NA|TRBV12-3/TRBV12-4|TRBJ1-1|13
TGTGCCAGCAGCGTAGGGGGGGACCCTGAAGCTTTCTTT
CASSVGGDPEAFF
>TRBD2|NA|TRBV7-2|TRBJ2-5|14
TGTGCCAGCAGCTTAGTACTAGCGGCAGGGGACCAGTACTTC
CASSLVLAAGDQYF
>NA|NA|TRBV3-1/TRBV3-2|TRBJ1-2|16
TGTGCCAGCAGCCAAGTGGGGCAGGGAGGGCCCGGAGGCTACACCTTC
CASSQVGQGGPGGYTF
>NA|NA|TRBV9|TRBJ1-3|12
TGTGCCAGCACCAGCGCTGGCGACACCATATATTTT
CASTSAGDTIYF
>TRBD2|NA|TRBV5-4|TRBJ2-2|17
TGTGCCAGCAGCTCGACTAGCGGGGTACGGGGGACCGGGGAGCTGTTTTTT
CASSSTSGVRGTGELFF
>NA|NA|TRBV11-2|TRBJ2-2|13
TGTGCCAGCAGCCGGACTAACACCGGGGAGCTGTTTTTT
CASSRTNTGELFF
>NA|NA|TRBV18|TRBJ2-3|14
TGTGCCAGCCGCCGAACGACAGGCACAGATACGCAGTATTTT
CASRRTTGTDTQYF
>NA|NA|TRBV18|TRBJ2-1|15
TGTGCCAGCTCACCAGTGGCAACATCCTACAATGAGCAGTTCTTC
CASSPVATSYNEQFF
>TRBD1|NA|TRBV28|TRBJ1-5|17
TGTGCCAGCAGTTTATATGGACAGGGACTTAGCAATCAGCCCCAGCATTTT
CASSLYGQGLSNQPQHF
>NA|NA|TRBV11-1|TRBJ2-2|14
TGTGCCAGCCTCAGCGGTCCTGAGGAGGGGGAGCTGTTTTTT
CASLSGPEEGELFF
>NA|NA|TRBV5-1|TRBJ1-2|12
TGCGCCAGCAGCCCAGGGGAAGGGGGCTACACCTTC
CASSPGEGGYTF
>NA|NA|TRBV6-5|TRBJ1-5|15
TGTGCCAGCACTCCGGCGGGGGTTAGCAATCAGCCCCAGCATTTT
CASTPAGVSNQPQHF
>NA|NA|TRBV11-3|TRBJ2-1|13
TGTGCCAGCAGCCAGGGACATTACGGTGAGCAGTTCTTC
CASSQGHYGEQFF
>TRBD1|NA|TRBV9|TRBJ2-2|16
TGTGCCAGCAGCGCGAAGGGACAGGGAATGTCCGGGGAGCTGTTTTTT
CASSAKGQGMSGELFF
>NA|NA|TRBV5-1|TRBJ2-3|16
TGCGCCAGCAGCTTGATCGGGCGGGCGACCACAGATACGCAGTATTTT
CASSLIGRATTDTQYF
>NA|NA|TRBV28|TRBJ1-3|15
TGTGCCAGCAGTCCCCAGTCCGGGTCTGGAAACACCATATATTTT
CASSPQSGSGNTIYF
>NA|NA|TRBV19|TRBJ2-5|14
TGTGCCAGTAGTATAGTACCGGGAATAGGGACCCAGTACTTC
CASSIVPGIGTQYF
>NA|NA|TRBV7-9|TRBJ1-1|13
TGTGCCAGCAGCTTAGCGACTAACACTGAAGCTTTCTTT
CASSLATNTEAFF
>NA|NA|TRBV28|TRBJ2-7|14
TGTGCCAGCAGTCCCCCCCACAGGGTGAACGAGCAGTACTTC
CASSPPHRVNEQYF
>TRBD1|NA|TRBV7-8|TRBJ2-3|16
TGTGCCAGCAGCCTCGGACAGGCTGCTAGCACAGATACGCAGTATTTT
CASSLGQAASTDTQYF
>NA|NA|TRBV19|TRBJ1-2|14
TGTGCCAGTAGTATAGATCGGGGTAACTATGGCTACACCTTC
CASSIDRGNYGYTF
>TRBD1|NA|TRBV6-2/TRBV6-3|TRBJ1-2|20
TGTGCCAGCAGTTACCCGACGAACAGGGGGCGGAACTCGTATAACTATGGCTACACCTTC
CASSYPTNRGRNSYNYGYTF
>NA|NA|TRBV4-3|TRBJ1-4|17
TGCGCCAGCAGCCAAGCGCGACAGGTCTTATTCTCTGAAAAACTGTTTTTT
CASSQARQVLFSEKLFF
>NA|once|TRBV20-1|TRBJ1-3|14
TGCAGTGCTAGTCAGGGGCAAATTGGAAACACCATATATTTT
CSASQGQIGNTIYF